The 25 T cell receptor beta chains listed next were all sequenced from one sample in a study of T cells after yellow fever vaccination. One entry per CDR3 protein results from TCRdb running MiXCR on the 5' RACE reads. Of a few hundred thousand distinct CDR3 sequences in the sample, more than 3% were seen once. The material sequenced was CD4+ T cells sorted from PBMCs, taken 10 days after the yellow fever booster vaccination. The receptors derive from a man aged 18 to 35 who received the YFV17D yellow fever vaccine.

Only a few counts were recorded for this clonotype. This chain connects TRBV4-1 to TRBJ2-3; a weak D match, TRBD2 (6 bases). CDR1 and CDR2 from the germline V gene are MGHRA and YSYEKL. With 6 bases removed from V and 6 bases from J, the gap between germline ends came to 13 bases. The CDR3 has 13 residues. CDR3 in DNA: TGCGCCAGCAGTCTAGGAGGGGTTGATACGCAGTATTTT. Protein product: CASSLGGVDTQYF.

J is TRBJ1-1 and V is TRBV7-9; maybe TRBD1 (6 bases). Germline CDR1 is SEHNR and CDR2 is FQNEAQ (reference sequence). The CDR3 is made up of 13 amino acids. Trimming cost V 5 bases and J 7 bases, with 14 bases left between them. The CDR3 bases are TGTGCCAGCAGCCGGGACACTCAGCGTGAAGCTTTCTTT. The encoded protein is CASSRDTQREAFF.

The CDR3 spells CASQGAWNSPLHF. DNA for the CDR3: TGTGCCAGCCAGGGGGCTTGGAATTCACCCCTCCACTTT. The chain links TRBV6-2 or TRBV6-3 to TRBJ1-6; 8 positions match TRBD1. Germline trimming cut 8 bases from V and 7 bases from J; bases unmatched to any gene: 4. CDR3 length: 13 amino acids. Germline lookup yields CDR1 MNHEY and CDR2 SVGEGT.

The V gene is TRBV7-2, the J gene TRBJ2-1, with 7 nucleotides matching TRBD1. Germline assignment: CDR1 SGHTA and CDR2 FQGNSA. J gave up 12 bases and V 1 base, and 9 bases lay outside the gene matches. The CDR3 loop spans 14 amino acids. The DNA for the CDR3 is TGTGCCAGCAGCTTAGGTCTCCAGGGGACAGTGCAGTTCTTC. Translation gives CASSLGLQGTVQFF.

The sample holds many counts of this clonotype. The CDR3 region has the DNA TGTGCCAGCAGCGTAGTAGGGGGGGGCACAGATACGCAGTATTTT. Translating gives CASSVVGGGTDTQYF. The chain couples TRBV9 to TRBJ2-3; D possibly corresponds to TRBD2 (7 bases). Deletions cut 0 bases from V and 1 base from J, with 9 bases between. The CDR3 length is 15 residues. Germline CDR1 and CDR2: SGDLS and YYNGEE.

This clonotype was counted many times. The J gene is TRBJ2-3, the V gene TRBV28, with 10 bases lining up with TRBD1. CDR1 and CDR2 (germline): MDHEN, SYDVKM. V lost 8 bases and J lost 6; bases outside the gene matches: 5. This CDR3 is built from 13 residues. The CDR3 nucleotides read TGTGCCAGCCGGGACAGGGGCTCGGATACGCAGTATTTT. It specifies CASRDRGSDTQYF.

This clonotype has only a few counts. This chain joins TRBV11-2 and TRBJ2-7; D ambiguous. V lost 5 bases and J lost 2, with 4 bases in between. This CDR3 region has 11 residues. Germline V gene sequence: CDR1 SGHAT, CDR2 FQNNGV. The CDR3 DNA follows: TGTGCCAGCAGCCTAACCTACGAGCAGTACTTC. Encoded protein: CASSLTYEQYF.

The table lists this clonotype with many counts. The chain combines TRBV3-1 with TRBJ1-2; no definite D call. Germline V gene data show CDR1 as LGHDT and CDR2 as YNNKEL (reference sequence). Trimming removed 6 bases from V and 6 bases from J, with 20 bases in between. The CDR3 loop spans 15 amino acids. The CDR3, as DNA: TGTGCCAGCAGTCCAAGATCCGGGGTATCGGATGGCTACACCTTC. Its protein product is CASSPRSGVSDGYTF. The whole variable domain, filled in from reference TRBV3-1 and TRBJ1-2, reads DTAVSQTPKYLVTQMGNDKSIKCEQNLGHDTMYWYKQDSKKFLKIMFSYNNKELIINETVPNRFSPKSPDKAHLNLHINSLELGDSAVYFCASSPRSGVSDGYTFGSGTRLTVV.

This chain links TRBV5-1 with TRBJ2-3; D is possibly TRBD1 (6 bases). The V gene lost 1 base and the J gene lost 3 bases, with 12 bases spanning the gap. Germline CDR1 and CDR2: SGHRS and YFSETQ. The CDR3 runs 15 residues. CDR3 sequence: CASSLTGLETDTQYF. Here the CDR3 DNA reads TGCGCCAGCAGCTTGACAGGGTTGGAAACAGATACGCAGTATTTT.

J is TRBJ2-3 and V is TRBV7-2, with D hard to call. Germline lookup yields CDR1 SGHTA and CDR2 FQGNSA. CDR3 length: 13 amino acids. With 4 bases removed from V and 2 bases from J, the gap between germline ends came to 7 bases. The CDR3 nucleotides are TGTGCCAGCAGCTCGGAACCCACAGATACGCAGTATTTT. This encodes CASSSEPTDTQYF.

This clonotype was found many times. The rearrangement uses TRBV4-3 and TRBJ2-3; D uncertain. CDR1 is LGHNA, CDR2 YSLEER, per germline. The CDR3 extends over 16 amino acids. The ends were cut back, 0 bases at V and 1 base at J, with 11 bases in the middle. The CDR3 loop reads CASSQDQETGTDTQYF. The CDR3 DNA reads TGCGCCAGCAGCCAAGACCAAGAGACGGGCACAGATACGCAGTATTTT.

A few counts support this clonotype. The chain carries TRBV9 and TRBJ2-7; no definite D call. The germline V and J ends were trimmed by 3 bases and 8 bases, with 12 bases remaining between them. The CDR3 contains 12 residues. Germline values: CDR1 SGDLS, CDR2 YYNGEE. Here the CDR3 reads CASSAVSGKQYF. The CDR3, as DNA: TGTGCCAGCAGCGCCGTTTCAGGAAAGCAGTACTTC. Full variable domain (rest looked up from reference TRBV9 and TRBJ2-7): DSGVTQTPKHLITATGQRVTLRCSPRSGDLSVYWYQQSLDQGLQFLIQYYNGEERAKGNILERFSAQQFPDLHSELNLSSLELGDSALYFCASSAVSGKQYFGPGTRLTVT.

CDR3 DNA sequence: TGTGCCAGTAGAACCCCCGGTGAAGCTAACTATGGCTACACCTTC. Translation gives CASRTPGEANYGYTF. J is TRBJ1-2 and V is TRBV19; D call uncertain. The V and J ends lost 6 bases and 0 bases respectively, with 14 bases between them. The CDR3 is made up of 15 amino acids. Germline V gene sequence: CDR1 LNHDA, CDR2 SQIVND (reference sequence).

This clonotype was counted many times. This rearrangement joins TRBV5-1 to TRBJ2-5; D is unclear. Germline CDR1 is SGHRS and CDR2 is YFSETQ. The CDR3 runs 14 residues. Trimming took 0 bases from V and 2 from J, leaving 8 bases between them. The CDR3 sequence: CASSLVAEQETQYF. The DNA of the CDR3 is TGCGCCAGCAGCTTGGTGGCGGAACAAGAGACCCAGTACTTC.

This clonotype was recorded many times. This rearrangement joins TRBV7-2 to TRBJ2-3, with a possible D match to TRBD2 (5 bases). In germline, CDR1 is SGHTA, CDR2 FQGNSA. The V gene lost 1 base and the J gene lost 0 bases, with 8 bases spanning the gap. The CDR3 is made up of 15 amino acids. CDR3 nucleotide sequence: TGTGCCAGCAGCTTAGACGGCGGGAGCACAGATACGCAGTATTTT. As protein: CASSLDGGSTDTQYF.

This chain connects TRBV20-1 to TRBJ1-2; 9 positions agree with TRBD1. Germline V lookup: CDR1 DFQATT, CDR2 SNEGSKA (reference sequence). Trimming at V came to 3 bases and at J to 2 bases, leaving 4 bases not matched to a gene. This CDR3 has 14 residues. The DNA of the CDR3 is TGCAGTGCTAGTCCCGGGACAGGGAACTATGGCTACACCTTC. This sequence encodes CSASPGTGNYGYTF.

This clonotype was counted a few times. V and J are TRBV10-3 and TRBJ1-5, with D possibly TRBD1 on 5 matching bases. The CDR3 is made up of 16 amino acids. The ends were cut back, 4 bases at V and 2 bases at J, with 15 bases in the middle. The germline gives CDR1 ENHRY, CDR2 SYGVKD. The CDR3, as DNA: TGTGCCATCAGTGCAGATCTCCTAGGGGGCAATCAGCCCCAGCATTTT. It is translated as CAISADLLGGNQPQHF.

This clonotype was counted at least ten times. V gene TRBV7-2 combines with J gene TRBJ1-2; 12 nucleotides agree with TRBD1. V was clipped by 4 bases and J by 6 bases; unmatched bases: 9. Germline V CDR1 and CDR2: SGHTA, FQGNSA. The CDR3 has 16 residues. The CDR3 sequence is CASSSQRDRGQNGYTF. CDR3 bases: TGTGCCAGCAGCTCCCAACGGGACAGGGGGCAAAATGGCTACACCTTC.

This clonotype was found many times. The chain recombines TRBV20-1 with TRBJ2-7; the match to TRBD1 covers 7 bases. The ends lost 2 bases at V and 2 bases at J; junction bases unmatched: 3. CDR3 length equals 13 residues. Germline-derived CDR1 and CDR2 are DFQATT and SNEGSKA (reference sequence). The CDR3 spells CSARNRGTYEQYF. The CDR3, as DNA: TGCAGTGCTAGAAACAGGGGAACCTACGAGCAGTACTTC.

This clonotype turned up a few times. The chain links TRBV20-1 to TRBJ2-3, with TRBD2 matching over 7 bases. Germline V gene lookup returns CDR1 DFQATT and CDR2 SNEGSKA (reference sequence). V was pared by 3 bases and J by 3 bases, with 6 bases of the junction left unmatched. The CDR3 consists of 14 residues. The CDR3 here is CSASWGGRTDTQYF. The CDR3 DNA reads TGCAGTGCTAGTTGGGGGGGGAGAACAGATACGCAGTATTTT.

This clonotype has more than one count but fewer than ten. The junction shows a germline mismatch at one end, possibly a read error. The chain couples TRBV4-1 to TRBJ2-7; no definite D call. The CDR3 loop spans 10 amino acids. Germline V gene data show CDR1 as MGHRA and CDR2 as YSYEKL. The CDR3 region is CASSQEGDAF. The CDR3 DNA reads TGCGCCAGCAGCCAAGAGGGCGATGCCTTC.

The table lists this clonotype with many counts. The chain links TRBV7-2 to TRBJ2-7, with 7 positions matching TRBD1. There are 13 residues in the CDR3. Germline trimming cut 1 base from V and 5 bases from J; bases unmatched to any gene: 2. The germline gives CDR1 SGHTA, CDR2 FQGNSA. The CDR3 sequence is CASSLGQGDEQYF. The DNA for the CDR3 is TGTGCCAGCAGCTTAGGACAGGGAGACGAGCAGTACTTC.

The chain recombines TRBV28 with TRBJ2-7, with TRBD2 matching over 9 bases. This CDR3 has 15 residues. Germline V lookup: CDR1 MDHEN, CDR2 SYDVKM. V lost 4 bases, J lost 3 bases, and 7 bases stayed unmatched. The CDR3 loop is CASSSAGTSNYEQYF. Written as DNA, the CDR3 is TGTGCCAGCAGTTCGGCCGGGACTAGCAACTACGAGCAGTACTTC. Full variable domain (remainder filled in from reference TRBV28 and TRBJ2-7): DVKVTQSSRYLVKRTGEKVFLECVQDMDHENMFWYRQDPGLGLRLIYFSYDVKMKEKGDIPEGYSVSREKKERFSLILESASTNQTSMYLCASSSAGTSNYEQYFGPGTRLTVT.

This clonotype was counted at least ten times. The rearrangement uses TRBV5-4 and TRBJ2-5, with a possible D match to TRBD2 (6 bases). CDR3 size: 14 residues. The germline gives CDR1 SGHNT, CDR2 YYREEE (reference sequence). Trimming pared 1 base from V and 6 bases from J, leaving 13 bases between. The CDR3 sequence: CASSLYVGRKTQYF. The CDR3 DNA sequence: TGTGCCAGCAGCTTGTATGTGGGGAGGAAGACCCAGTACTTC.

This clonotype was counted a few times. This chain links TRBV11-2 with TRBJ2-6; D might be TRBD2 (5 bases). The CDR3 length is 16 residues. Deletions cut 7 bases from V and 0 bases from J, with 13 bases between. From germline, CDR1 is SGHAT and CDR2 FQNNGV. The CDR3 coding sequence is TGTGCCAGCACCAAAGACGGAGGCTCTGGGGCCAACGTCCTGACTTTC. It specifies CASTKDGGSGANVLTF. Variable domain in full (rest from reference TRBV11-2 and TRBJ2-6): EAGVAQSPRYKIIEKRQSVAFWCNPISGHATLYWYQQILGQGPKLLIQFQNNGVVDDSQLPKDRFSAERLKGVDSTLKIQPAKLEDSAVYLCASTKDGGSGANVLTFGAGSRLTVL.